This TCR beta chain originates from a study of response to subunit inactivated influenza vaccine. V gave up 5 bases and J gave up 5 bases, with 18 bases separating them. The V gene's germline CDR1 is MNHEY and CDR2 SVGEGT. The CDR3 sequence is 15 residues long. The table lists this clonotype with a few counts. Its cognate antigen is unknown. TCRdb ran MiXCR on the RT-PCR reads and lists one entry per CDR3 protein. The table lists approximately 500,000 distinct CDR3 sequences, 13% of them singletons. General study findings and limits: It was the authors' suggestion that each seasonal influenza vaccination recruits few new T cells.

This TCR was recovered from a man aged 50 or older who received an inactivated influenza vaccine. Sequenced material: PBMCs from blood, taken roughly 6 weeks after vaccination. The chain carries TRBV6-2 or TRBV6-3 and TRBJ2-5; a possible D gene is TRBD1 (6 bases). The CDR3 nucleotides read TGTGCCAGCAGTAACACCGGGACAATTAGGGAGACCCAGTACTTC. Amino acid sequence: CASSNTGTIRETQYF.